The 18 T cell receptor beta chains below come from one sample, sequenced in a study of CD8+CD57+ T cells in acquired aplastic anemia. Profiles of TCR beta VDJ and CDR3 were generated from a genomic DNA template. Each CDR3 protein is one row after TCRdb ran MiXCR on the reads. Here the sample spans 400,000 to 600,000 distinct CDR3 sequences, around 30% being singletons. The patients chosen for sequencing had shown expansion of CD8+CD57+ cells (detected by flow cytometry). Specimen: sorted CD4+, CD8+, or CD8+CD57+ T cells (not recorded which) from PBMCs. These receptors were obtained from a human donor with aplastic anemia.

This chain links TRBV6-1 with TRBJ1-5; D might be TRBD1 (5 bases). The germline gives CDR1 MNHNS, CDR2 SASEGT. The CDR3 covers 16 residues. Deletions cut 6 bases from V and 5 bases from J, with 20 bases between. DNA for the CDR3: TGTGCCAGCAGCTCGGGGCAGCCTTTGGGGGATCAGCCCCAGCATTTT. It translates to CASSSGQPLGDQPQHF.

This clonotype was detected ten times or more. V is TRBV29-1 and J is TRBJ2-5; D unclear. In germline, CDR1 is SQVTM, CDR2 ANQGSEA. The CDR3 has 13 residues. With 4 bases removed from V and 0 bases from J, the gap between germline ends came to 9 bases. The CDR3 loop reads CSVVTEYQETQYF. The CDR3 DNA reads TGCAGCGTTGTTACGGAGTACCAAGAGACCCAGTACTTC.

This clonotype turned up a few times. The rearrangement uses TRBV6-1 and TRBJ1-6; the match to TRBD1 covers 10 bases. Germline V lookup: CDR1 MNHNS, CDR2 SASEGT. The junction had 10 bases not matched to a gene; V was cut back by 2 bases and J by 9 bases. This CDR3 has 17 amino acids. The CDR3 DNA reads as TGTGCCAGCAGTGAACGTCCTCCGGGACAGGGGAGTTCACCCCTCCACTTT. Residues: CASSERPPGQGSSPLHF.

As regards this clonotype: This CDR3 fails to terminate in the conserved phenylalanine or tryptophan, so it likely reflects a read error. In nucleotides, the CDR3 is TGTGCCAGCAGTCCCGGGACTAGCGGGAGAAATGAGCAGTTCCTC. Translated, it gives CASSPGTSGRNEQFL. The chain joins TRBV2 to TRBJ2-1; 14 bases are a match to TRBD2. Trimming removed 5 bases from V and 7 bases from J; junction bases left unmatched: 4. Germline V gene lookup returns CDR1 SNHLY and CDR2 FYNNEI. The length of the CDR3 is 15 residues.

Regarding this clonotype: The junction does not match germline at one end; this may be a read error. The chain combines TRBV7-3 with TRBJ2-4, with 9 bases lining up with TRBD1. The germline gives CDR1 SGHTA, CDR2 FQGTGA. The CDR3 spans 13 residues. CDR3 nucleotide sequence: TGCGTCAGCAGCCAGGGACAGGGAAACATTCAGTACTTC. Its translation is CVSSQGQGNIQYF.

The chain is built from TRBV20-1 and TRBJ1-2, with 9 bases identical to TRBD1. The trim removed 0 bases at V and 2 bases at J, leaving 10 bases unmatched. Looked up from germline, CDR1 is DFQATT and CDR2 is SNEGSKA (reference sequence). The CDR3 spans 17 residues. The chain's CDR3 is CSARDGYRDRANYGYTF. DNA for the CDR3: TGCAGTGCTAGAGACGGCTACCGGGACAGGGCGAACTATGGCTACACCTTC.

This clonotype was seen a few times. CDR3: CASSLTIQGNSPLHF. For the CDR3, the DNA is TGTGCCAGCAGCCTCACCATACAGGGGAATTCACCCCTCCACTTT. The chain has TRBV13 and TRBJ1-6; 7 bases are a match to TRBD1. Germline assignment: CDR1 PRHDT and CDR2 FYEKMQ (reference sequence). J gave up 7 bases and V 5 bases, and 8 bases lay outside the gene matches. The CDR3 is 15 amino acids. Using reference TRBV13 and TRBJ1-6 for the parts outside the CDR3, the full variable domain is AAGVIQSPRHLIKEKRETATLKCYPIPRHDTVYWYQQGPGQDPQFLISFYEKMQSDKGSIPDRFSAQQFSDYHSELNMSSLELGDSALYFCASSLTIQGNSPLHFGNGTRLTVT.

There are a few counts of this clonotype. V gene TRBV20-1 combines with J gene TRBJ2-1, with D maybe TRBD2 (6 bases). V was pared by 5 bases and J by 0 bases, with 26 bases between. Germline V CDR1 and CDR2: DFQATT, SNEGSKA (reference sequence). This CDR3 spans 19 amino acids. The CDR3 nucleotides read TGCAGTGCTGGCAGGGATTGGGGGTTGGGGAGGAACTCCTACAATGAGCAGTTCTTC. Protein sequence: CSAGRDWGLGRNSYNEQFF.

CDR3 sequence (DNA): TGTGCCAGCACCGGACAGAGTCGGACCGGGGAGCTGTTTTTT. Translating gives CASTGQSRTGELFF. This sequence joins TRBV9 and TRBJ2-2, with a tentative D call TRBD1 (6 bases). CDR1 is SGDLS and CDR2 is YYNGEE in the germline V gene. V was trimmed by 6 bases and J by 5 bases, leaving 14 bases between them. The CDR3 loop spans 14 amino acids.

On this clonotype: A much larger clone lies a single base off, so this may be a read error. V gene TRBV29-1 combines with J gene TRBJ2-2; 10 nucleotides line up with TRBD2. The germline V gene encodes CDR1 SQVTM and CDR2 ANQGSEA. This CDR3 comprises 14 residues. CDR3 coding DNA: TGCGGCGTCGAGCGGGGGGGCCTCACCGGGGAGCTGTTTTTT. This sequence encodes CGVERGGLTGELFF.

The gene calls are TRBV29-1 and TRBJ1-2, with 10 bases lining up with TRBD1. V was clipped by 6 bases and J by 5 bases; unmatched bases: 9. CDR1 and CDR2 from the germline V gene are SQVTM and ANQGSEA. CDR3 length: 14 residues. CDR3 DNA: TGCAGCGTGACCGGGACAGGGGCCGGGTATGGCTACACCTTC. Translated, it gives CSVTGTGAGYGYTF.

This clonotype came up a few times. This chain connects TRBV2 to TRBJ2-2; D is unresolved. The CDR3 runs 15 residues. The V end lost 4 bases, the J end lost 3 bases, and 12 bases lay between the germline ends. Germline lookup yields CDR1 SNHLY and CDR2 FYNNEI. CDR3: CASSVKRRDTGELFF. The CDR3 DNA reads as TGTGCCAGCAGTGTCAAGAGAAGGGACACCGGGGAGCTGTTTTTT. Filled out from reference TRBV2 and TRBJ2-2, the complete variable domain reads EPEVTQTPSHQVTQMGQEVILRCVPISNHLYFYWYRQILGQKVEFLVSFYNNEISEKSEIFDDQFSVERPDGSNFTLKIRSTKLEDSAMYFCASSVKRRDTGELFFGEGSRLTVL.

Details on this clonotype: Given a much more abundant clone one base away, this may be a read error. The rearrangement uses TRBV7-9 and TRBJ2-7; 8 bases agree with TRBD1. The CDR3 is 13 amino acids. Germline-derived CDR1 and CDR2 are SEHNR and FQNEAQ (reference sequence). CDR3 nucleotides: TGTGCCAGCAGCTCTCAGGGGGCGCAAGAGCAGAACTTC. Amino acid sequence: CASSSQGAQEQNF.

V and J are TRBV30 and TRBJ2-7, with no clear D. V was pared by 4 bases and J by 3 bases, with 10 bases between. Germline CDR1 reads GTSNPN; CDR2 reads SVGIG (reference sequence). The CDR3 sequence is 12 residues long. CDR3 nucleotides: TGTGCCTGGATTTCTGCGGACTACGAGCAGTACTTC. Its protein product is CAWISADYEQYF. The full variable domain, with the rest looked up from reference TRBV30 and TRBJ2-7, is SQTIHQWPATLVQPVGSPLSLECTVEGTSNPNLYWYRQAAGRGLQLLFYSVGIGQISSEVPQNLSASRPQDRQFILSSKKLLLSDSGFYLCAWISADYEQYFGPGTRLTVT.

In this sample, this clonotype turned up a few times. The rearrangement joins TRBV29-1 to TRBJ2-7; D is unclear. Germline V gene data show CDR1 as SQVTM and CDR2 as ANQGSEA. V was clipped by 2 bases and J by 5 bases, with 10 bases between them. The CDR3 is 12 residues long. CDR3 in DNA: TGCAGCGTTGAATTAAGGGAAAACGAGCAGTACTTC. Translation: CSVELRENEQYF.

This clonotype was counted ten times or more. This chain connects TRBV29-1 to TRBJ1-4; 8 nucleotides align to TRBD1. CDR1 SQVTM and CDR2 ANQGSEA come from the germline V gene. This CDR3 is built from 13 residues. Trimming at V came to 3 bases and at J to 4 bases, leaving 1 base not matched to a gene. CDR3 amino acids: CSVDTGGNEKLFF. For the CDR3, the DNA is TGCAGCGTTGACACAGGGGGTAATGAAAAACTGTTTTTT.

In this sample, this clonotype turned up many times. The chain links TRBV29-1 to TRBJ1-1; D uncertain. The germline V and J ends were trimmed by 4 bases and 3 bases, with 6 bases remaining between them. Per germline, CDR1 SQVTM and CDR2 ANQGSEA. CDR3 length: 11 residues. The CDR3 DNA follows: TGCAGCGTTGGGCTTGACACTGAAGCTTTCTTT. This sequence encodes CSVGLDTEAFF.

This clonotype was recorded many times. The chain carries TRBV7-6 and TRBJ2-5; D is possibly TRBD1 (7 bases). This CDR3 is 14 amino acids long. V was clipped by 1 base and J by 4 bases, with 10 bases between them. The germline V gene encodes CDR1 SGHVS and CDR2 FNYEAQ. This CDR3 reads CASSLDRGGETQYF. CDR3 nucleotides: TGTGCCAGCAGCTTAGACAGGGGAGGAGAGACCCAGTACTTC.